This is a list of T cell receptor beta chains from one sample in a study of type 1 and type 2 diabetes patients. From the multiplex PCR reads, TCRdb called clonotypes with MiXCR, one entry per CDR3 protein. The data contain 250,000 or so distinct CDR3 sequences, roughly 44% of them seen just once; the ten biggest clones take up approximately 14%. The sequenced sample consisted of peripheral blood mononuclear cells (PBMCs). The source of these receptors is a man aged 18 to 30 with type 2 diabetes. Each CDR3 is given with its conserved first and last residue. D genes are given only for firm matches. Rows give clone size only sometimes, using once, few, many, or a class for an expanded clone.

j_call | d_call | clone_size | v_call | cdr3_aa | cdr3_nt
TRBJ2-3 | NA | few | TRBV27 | CASSRGTDTQYF | TGTGCCAGCAGTAGGGGGACAGATACGCAGTATTTT
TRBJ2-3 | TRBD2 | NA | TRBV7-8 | CASSWTSGGTDTQYF | TGTGCCAGCAGCTGGACTAGCGGGGGCACAGATACGCAGTATTTT
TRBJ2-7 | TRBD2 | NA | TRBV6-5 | CASSNGPVTSVAYEQYF | TGTGCCAGCAGTAACGGTCCCGTCACTAGCGTGGCCTACGAGCAGTACTTC
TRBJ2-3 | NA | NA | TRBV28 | CASSSPDTQYF | TGTGCCAGCAGTTCCCCAGATACGCAGTATTTT
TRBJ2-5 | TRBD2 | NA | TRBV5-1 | CASSVGASGGETQYF | TGCGCCAGCAGCGTAGGGGCTAGCGGGGGCGAGACCCAGTACTTC
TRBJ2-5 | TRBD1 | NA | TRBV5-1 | CASSFGTGLGETQYF | TGCGCCAGCAGCTTCGGGACAGGGCTGGGGGAGACCCAGTACTTC
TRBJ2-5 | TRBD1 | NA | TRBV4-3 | CASSLHRGQETQYF | TGCGCCAGCAGCCTTCACAGGGGCCAAGAGACCCAGTACTTC
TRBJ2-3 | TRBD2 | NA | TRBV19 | CASSSLAGGIDTQYF | TGTGCCAGTAGTAGCCTAGCGGGAGGGATAGATACGCAGTATTTT
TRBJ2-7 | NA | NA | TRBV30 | CAWSVMIGTYEQYF | TGTGCCTGGAGTGTAATGATAGGGACCTACGAGCAGTACTTC
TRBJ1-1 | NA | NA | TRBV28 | CASGVHTEAFF | TGTGCCAGTGGGGTGCACACTGAAGCTTTCTTT
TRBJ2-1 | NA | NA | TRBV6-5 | CASSYGSYEQFF | TGTGCCAGCAGTTACGGGTCGTATGAGCAGTTCTTC
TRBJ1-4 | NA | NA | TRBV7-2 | CASSRQYGGVRTNEKLFF | TGTGCCAGCAGCCGCCAATATGGGGGAGTGAGGACTAATGAAAAACTGTTTTTT
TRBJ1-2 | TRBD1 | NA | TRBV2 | CASSRTGEGYGYTF | TGTGCCAGCAGCCGGACAGGGGAGGGCTATGGCTACACCTTC
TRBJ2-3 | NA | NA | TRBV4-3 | CASSPPTTKRHPDTQYF | TGCGCCAGCAGCCCCCCCACGACAAAACGTCACCCAGATACGCAGTATTTT
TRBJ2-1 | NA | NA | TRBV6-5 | CASSPYGGSRSSYNEQFF | TGTGCCAGCAGTCCCTATGGCGGATCTAGGAGCTCCTACAATGAGCAGTTCTTC
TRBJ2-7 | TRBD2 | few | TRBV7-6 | CASTDSSGGNYEQYF | TGTGCCAGCACCGACTCTAGCGGGGGAAACTACGAGCAGTACTTC
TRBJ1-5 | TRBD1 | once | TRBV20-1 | CSAMEGQANQPQHF | TGCAGTGCTATGGAGGGACAGGCCAATCAGCCCCAGCATTTT
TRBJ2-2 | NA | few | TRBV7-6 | CASSLNTWGRGSRELFF | TGTGCCAGCAGCTTAAATACATGGGGCAGGGGATCGCGCGAGCTGTTTTTT
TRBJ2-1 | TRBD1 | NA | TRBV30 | CAWSSRGPEQFF | TGTGCCTGGAGTAGCAGGGGGCCTGAGCAGTTCTTC
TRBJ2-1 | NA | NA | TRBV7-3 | CASSFYICSAQGAVYNEQFF | NA
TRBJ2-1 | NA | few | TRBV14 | CASSRQILSYNEQFF | TGTGCCAGCAGCCGACAGATCTTGTCCTACAATGAGCAGTTCTTC
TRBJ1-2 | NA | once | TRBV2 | CASSIGNSIYGYTF | TGTGCCAGTAGTATCGGGAACAGTATTTATGGCTACACCTTC
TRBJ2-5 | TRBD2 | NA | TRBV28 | CASSPNWLAGETQYF | TGTGCCAGCAGCCCAAATTGGCTAGCGGGCGAGACCCAGTACTTC
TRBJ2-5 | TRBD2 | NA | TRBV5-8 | CASSFGRGNVQETQYF | TGTGCCAGCAGCTTTGGGCGGGGGAACGTCCAAGAGACCCAGTACTTC
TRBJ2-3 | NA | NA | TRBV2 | CASSEALLTDTQYF | TGTGCCAGCAGTGAAGCTCTCCTCACAGATACGCAGTATTTT
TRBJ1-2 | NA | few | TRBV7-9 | CASSERECCAGISYGYTF | TGTGCCAGCAGCGAGCGTGAATGTTGTGCGGGGATTAGCTATGGCTACACCTTC
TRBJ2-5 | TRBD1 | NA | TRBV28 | CASSKGLTGGGETQYF | TGTGCCAGCAGCAAAGGGCTGACAGGGGGCGGGGAGACCCAGTACTTC
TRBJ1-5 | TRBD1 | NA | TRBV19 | CASISGDKTGGNQPQHF | TGTGCCAGTATTTCAGGGGACAAGACAGGGGGAAATCAGCCCCAGCATTTT
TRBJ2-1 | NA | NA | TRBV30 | CAWSYHSADLSGQFF | TGTGCCTGGAGTTATCACAGCGCGGACCTCAGTGGGCAGTTCTTC
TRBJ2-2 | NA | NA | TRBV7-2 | CASSHRTANTGELFF | TGTGCCAGCAGCCACCGGACAGCGAACACCGGGGAGCTGTTTTTT
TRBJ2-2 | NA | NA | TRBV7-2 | CACSLGTRRDTGELFF | TGTGCCTGCAGCTTAGGGACCAGGCGAGACACCGGGGAGCTGTTTTTT
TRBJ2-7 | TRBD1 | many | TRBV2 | CASSEGQNYEQYF | TGTGCCAGCAGTGAGGGACAGAACTACGAGCAGTACTTC
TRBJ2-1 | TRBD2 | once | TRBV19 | CASSSGLAGGDEQFF | TGTGCCAGCAGCTCGGGACTAGCGGGAGGTGATGAGCAGTTCTTC
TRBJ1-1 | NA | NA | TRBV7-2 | CASSLILAGDANTEAFF | TGTGCCAGCAGCTTAATATTGGCAGGGGACGCGAACACTGAAGCTTTCTTT
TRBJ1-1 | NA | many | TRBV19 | CASRKTDSNTEAFF | TGTGCCAGTAGGAAAACAGACAGCAACACTGAAGCTTTCTTT
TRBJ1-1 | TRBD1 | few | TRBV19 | CASNDRAETEAFF | TGTGCCAGTAACGACAGGGCTGAGACTGAAGCTTTCTTT
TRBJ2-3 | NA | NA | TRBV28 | CASKSRGTDTQYF | TGTGCCAGCAAGAGTCGGGGAACAGATACGCAGTATTTT
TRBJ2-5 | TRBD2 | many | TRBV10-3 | CAISESIRAGVSGQETQYF | TGTGCCATCAGTGAGTCGATAAGAGCGGGAGTGTCCGGGCAAGAGACCCAGTACTTC
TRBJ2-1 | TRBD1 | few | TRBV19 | CASSPDRAAYNEQFF | TGTGCCAGTAGTCCGGACAGGGCCGCCTACAATGAGCAGTTCTTC
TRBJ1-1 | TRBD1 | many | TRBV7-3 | CASSLRGQGRTEAFF | TGTGCCAGCAGCTTAAGGGGACAGGGGAGAACTGAAGCTTTCTTT
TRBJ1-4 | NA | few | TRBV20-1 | CSARGRRDPHEKLFF | TGCAGTGCTAGAGGGAGGAGGGACCCTCATGAAAAACTGTTTTTT
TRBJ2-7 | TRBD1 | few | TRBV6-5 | CASRQGVGEQYF | TGTGCCAGCAGACAGGGGGTAGGCGAGCAGTACTTC
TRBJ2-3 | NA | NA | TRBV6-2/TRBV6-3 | CASSEDLLSTDTQYF | TGTGCCAGCAGTGAAGACTTACTGAGCACAGATACGCAGTATTTT
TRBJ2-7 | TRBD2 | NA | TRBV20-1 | CSVTNLGLGRVQYF | TGCAGTGTAACAAACCTGGGACTAGGTCGTGTGCAGTACTTC
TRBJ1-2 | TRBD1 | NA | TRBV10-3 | CASSTGLGTAHPTF | TGTGCCAGCAGTACCGGGTTGGGGACAGCCCATCCCACCTTC
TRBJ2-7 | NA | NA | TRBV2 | CASRLKGMQQTNSEQYF | TGTGCCAGCCGATTAAAAGGCATGCAGCAAACTAACTCCGAGCAGTACTTC
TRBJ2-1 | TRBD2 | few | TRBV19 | CASSLLAGSYNEQFF | TGTGCCAGTAGCCTTCTAGCGGGCAGCTACAATGAGCAGTTCTTC
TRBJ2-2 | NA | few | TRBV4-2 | CASSQDITANTGELFF | TGTGCCAGCAGCCAAGATATTACGGCGAACACCGGGGAGCTGTTTTTT
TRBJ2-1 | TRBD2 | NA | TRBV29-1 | CSVEDLRGGSENNEQFF | TGCAGCGTTGAAGATCTTCGCGGGGGGAGCGAAAACAATGAGCAGTTCTTC
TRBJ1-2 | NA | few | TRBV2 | CASSEDAVGGSLYGYTF | TGTGCCAGCAGTGAAGACGCCGTGGGAGGGAGTCTCTATGGCTACACCTTC
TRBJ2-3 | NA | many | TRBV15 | CATSMSLTDTQYF | TGTGCCACCAGCATGTCGCTTACAGATACGCAGTATTTT
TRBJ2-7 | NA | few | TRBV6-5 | CATTLGYEQYF | TGTGCCACCACCTTAGGGTACGAGCAGTACTTC
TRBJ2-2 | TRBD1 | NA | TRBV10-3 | CAISGGQGNTGELFF | TGTGCCATCAGTGGGGGACAGGGTAACACCGGGGAGCTGTTTTTT
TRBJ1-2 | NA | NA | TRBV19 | CASSPKGGYGYTF | TGTGCCAGTAGTCCCAAAGGGGGCTATGGCTACACCTTC
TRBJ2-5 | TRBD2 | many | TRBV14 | CASSNRGGGVETQYF | TGTGCCAGCAGCAACCGGGGGGGAGGCGTCGAGACCCAGTACTTC
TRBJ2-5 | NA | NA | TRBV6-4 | CARIHGVQETQYF | TGTGCCAGGATACACGGGGTTCAAGAGACCCAGTACTTC
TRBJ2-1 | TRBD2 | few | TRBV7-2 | CASSAAGLAYNEQFF | TGTGCCAGCAGCGCGGCGGGACTAGCCTACAATGAGCAGTTCTTC